The sequence of this T cell receptor beta chain was determined in a study of cytomegalovirus exposure and HLA in healthy donors (dated by TCRdb to between 2016 and 2019). About the investigation overall: According to a later analysis, one platform produced both the 120 validation repertoires and the approximately 600 repertoires of the first cohort. Along with the roughly 710-subject first cohort, a separate validation cohort of over a hundred different subjects was used. The aim of the study was to test whether cataloging public T cell receptors could identify signatures of past pathogen exposure. The study combined high-throughput TCR immunosequencing, statistical association of individual TCRs with disease status, and machine learning to predict cytomegalovirus infection status.

V is reduced by 2 bases and J by 3 bases, leaving a spacing of 5 bases between them. The CDR3 spans 13 residues, from the cysteine through the phenylalanine. Only the CDR3 DNA is retained, 39 bases long and in frame from the first base. CDR1 and CDR2 (SGHVS, FNYEAQ) derive from the germline V gene. Results and caveats for the whole study, not just this receptor: While some public TCRs were present in many individuals, most TCR sequences turned up only very rarely across donors. A later analysis had no HLA typing for the validation cohort, so co-occurrence there was scored across all 110 or so repertoires. Cytomegalovirus status was reported to be diagnosed by the classifier with high specificity and sensitivity in both the original and validation cohorts. It was suggested by the authors that the approach could potentially be generalized to other disease states and immunological phenotypes. The study listed 164 TCR beta chains as associated with cytomegalovirus. A few of the identified cytomegalovirus-associated TCR beta chains were confirmed in vitro to be specific for cytomegalovirus antigens. A later analysis found that TCRs clustered in the first cohort also tended to co-occur in the 130 or so validation repertoires, with about 94% of cluster scores above 0.

Library construction relied on the immunoSEQ multiplex PCR assay. On the study's bioinformatics: A statistical classification framework was built to diagnose cytomegalovirus status from the catalog of TCR beta chain sequences. TCRdb limited this immuneACCESS table to in-frame rearrangements with V and J called. A share of clones is missing; checked studies link under half to unresolved V genes, and the rest is unexplained. That table is the source of V, J and clone size, and D and trimming were worked out from the DNA. The sample table lists more than 90,000 clones, around 86% of them with a count of one. Clones ranked in the top ten supply over 4% of the sample. For this clone: Its antigen has not been determined. No per-base quality is available; no much larger clone lies one base away.

The donors were included in the validation cohort of roughly 130 subjects, a group kept apart from the approximately 700-subject first cohort. Recombination linked TRBV7-6 to TRBJ2-1; the D gene cannot be named for sure. What was sequenced was PBMCs. The TCR was taken from a man between 18 and 35 years old in good health and CMV-seronegative. The CDR3 protein is CASSLNSYNEQFF. The sequenced DNA: TGTGCCAGCAGCTTAAACAGCTACAATGAGCAGTTCTTC.